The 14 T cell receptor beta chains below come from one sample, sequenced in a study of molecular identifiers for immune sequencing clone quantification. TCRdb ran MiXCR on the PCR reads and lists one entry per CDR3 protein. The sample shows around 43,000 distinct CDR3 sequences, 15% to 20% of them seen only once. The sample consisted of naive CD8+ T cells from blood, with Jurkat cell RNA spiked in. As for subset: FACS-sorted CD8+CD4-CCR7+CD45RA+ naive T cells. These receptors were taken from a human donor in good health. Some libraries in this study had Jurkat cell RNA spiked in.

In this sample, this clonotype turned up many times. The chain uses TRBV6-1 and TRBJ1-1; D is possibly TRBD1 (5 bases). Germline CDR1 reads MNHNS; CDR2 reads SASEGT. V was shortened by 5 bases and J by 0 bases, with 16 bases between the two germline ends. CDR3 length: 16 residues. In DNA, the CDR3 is TGTGCCAGCAGTTACCCAATAGACAGAATGAACACTGAAGCTTTCTTT. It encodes CASSYPIDRMNTEAFF.

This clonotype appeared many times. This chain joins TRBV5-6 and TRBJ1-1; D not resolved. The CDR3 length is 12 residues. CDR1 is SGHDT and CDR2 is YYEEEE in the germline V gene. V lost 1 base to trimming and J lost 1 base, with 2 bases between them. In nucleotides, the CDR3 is TGTGCCAGCAGCTTGACGAACACTGAAGCTTTCTTT. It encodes CASSLTNTEAFF.

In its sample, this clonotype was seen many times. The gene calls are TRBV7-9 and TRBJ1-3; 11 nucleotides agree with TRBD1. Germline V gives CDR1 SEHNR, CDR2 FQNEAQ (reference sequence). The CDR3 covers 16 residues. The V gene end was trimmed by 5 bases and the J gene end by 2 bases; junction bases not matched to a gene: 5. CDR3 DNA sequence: TGTGCCAGCAGCAAAGGGACAGGGGGAACTGGAAACACCATATATTTT. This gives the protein CASSKGTGGTGNTIYF.

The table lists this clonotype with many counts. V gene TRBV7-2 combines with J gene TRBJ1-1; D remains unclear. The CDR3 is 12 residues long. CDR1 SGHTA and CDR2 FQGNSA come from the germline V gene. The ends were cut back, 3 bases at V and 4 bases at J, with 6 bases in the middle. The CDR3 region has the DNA TGTGCCAGCAGCTTCTTCGGCACTGAAGCTTTCTTT. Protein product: CASSFFGTEAFF.

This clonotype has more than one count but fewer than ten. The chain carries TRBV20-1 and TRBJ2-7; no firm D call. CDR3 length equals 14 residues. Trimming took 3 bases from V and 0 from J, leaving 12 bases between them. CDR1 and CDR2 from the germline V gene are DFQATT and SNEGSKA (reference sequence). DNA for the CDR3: TGCAGTGCTAGCCCGCGGAGCCTCTCCTACGAGCAGTACTTC. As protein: CSASPRSLSYEQYF.

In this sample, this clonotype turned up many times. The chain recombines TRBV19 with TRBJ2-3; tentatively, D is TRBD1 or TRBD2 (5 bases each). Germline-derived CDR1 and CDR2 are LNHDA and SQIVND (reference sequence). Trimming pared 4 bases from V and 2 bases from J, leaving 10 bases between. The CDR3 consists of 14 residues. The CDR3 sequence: CASSTEDTTDTQYF. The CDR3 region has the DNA TGTGCCAGTAGTACGGAGGACACCACAGATACGCAGTATTTT.

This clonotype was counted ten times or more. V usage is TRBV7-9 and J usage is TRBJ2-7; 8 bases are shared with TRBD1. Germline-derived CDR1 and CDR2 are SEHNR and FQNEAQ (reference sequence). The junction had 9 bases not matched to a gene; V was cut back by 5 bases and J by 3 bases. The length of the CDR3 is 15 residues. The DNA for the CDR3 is TGTGCCAGCAGCCCCGCCGGGACAGGCGGCTACGAGCAGTACTTC. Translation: CASSPAGTGGYEQYF.

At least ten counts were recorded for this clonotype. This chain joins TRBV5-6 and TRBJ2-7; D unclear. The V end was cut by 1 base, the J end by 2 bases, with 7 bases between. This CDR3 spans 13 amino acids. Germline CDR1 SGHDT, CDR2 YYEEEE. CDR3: CASSLWQAYEQYF. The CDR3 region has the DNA TGTGCCAGCAGCTTGTGGCAAGCCTACGAGCAGTACTTC.

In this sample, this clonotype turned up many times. CDR3: CASSEVYLRTNYGYTF. The CDR3 DNA sequence: TGTGCCAGCAGTGAAGTTTACCTAAGAACTAACTATGGCTACACCTTC. This chain links TRBV2 with TRBJ1-2; D unresolved. V lost 1 base, J lost 0 bases, and 12 bases lay in between. The CDR3 contains 16 residues. Germline V gene sequence: CDR1 SNHLY, CDR2 FYNNEI.

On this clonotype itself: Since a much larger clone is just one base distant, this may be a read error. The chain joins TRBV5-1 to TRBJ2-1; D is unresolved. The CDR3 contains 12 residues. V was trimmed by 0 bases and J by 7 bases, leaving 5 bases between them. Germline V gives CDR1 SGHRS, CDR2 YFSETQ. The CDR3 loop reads CASSLGCNEQFF. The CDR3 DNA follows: TGCGCCAGCAGCTTGGGTTGTAATGAGCAGTTCTTC. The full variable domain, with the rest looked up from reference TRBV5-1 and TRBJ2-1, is KAGVTQTPRYLIKTRGQQVTLSCSPISGHRSVSWYQQTPGQGLQFLFEYFSETQRNKGNFPGRFSGRQFSNSRSEMNVSTLELGDSALYLCASSLGCNEQFFGPGTRLTVL.

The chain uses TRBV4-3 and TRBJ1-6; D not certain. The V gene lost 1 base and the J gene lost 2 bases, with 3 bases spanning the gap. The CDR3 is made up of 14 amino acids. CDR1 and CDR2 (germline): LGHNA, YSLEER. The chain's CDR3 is CASSQGAYNSPLHF. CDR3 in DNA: TGCGCCAGCAGCCAAGGGGCCTATAATTCACCCCTCCACTTT.

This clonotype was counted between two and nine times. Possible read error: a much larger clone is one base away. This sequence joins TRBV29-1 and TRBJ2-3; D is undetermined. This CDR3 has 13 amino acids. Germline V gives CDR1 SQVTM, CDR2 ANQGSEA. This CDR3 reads CSVDSGFRDTQCF. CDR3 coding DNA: TGCAGCGTTGATTCTGGCTTTAGAGATACGCAGTGTTTT.

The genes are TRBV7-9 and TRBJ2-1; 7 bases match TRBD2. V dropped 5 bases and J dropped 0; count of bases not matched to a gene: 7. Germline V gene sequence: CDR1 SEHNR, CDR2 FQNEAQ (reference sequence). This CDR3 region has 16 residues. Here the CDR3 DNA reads TGTGCCAGCAGCCCCCCAGCGGGGAACTCCTACAATGAGCAGTTCTTC. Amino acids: CASSPPAGNSYNEQFF.

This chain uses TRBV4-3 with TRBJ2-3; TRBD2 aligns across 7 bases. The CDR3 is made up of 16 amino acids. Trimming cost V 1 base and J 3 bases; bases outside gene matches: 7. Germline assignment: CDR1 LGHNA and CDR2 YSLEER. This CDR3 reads CASSQGGGGRTDTQYF. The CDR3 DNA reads TGCGCCAGCAGCCAAGGTGGAGGCGGGAGAACAGATACGCAGTATTTT.